These 11 T cell receptor beta chains were sequenced from one sample in a study of T cell repertoires in cytomegalovirus infection. One entry per CDR3 protein results from TCRdb running MiXCR on the reads. Of a few hundred thousand distinct CDR3 sequences listed, around two fifths were seen once; the top ten hold 40% to 60%. The antigens of these receptors remain unknown. This specimen was cultured PBMCs, taken from culture after CMV antigen stimulation. Receptors were obtained from a human donor in good health (CMV status not recorded). Some clones in this sample may be carry-over from other donors' samples.

The rearrangement joins TRBV28 to TRBJ1-2; perhaps TRBD1 as D (5 bases). This CDR3 has 13 residues. V was trimmed by 7 bases and J by 8 bases, leaving 17 bases between them. CDR1 is MDHEN and CDR2 is SYDVKM in the germline V gene. CDR3 DNA: TGTGCCAGCAAGACTCAGGGTTTTGGAGGCTACACCTTC. Translation: CASKTQGFGGYTF.

This clonotype was detected only a few times. The chain combines TRBV2 with TRBJ2-3, with 7 bases lining up with TRBD1. Trimming took 5 bases from V and 4 from J; bases not matched to a gene: 6. The CDR3 extends over 14 amino acids. The germline CDR1 and CDR2 sequences are SNHLY and FYNNEI. In DNA, the CDR3 is TGTGCCAGCAGTTTCGACAGGGTCGCAGATACGCAGTATTTT. Translating gives CASSFDRVADTQYF.

This clonotype has just a few counts. The chain employs TRBV4-1 and TRBJ2-7; D could derive from TRBD1 or TRBD2 (6 bases each). The V gene's germline CDR1 is MGHRA and CDR2 YSYEKL. The CDR3 has 15 amino acids. The V end lost 1 base, the J end lost 3 bases, and 13 bases lay between the germline ends. The CDR3 protein is CASSQGGAANYEQYF. In DNA form, the CDR3 reads TGCGCCAGCAGCCAAGGGGGGGCCGCCAACTACGAGCAGTACTTC.

The chain couples TRBV5-1 to TRBJ2-1; perhaps D is TRBD1 or TRBD2 (12 bases each). CDR3 size: 24 residues. Trimming pared 1 base from V and 3 bases from J, leaving 38 bases between. Germline V gene lookup returns CDR1 SGHRS and CDR2 YFSETQ. CDR3 nucleotides: TGCGCCAGCAGCTTGCTCGGGACAGGGGGCGCATCTAGCGGGGGGGCCTGGTTCTACAATGAGCAGTTCTTC. Its protein product is CASSLLGTGGASSGGAWFYNEQFF. Using reference TRBV5-1 and TRBJ2-1 for the parts outside the CDR3, the full variable domain is KAGVTQTPRYLIKTRGQQVTLSCSPISGHRSVSWYQQTPGQGLQFLFEYFSETQRNKGNFPGRFSGRQFSNSRSEMNVSTLELGDSALYLCASSLLGTGGASSGGAWFYNEQFFGPGTRLTVL.

This clonotype was observed at least ten times. The DNA of the CDR3 is TGTGCCAGCAGCTTTCAGGGGTTGACTGAGCAGTTCTTC. It codes for CASSFQGLTEQFF. This sequence joins TRBV7-2 and TRBJ2-1; perhaps TRBD1 as D (6 bases). CDR3 length: 13 residues. Germline V gene sequence: CDR1 SGHTA, CDR2 FQGNSA. Trimming shortened V by 3 bases and J by 9 bases, and 12 bases separated the two germline ends.

This clonotype was counted between two and nine times. V is TRBV7-2 and J is TRBJ1-2; D might be TRBD1 (5 bases). The CDR3 length is 13 residues. Per the germline V gene, CDR1 is SGHTA and CDR2 is FQGNSA. V was pared by 2 bases and J by 8 bases, with 12 bases between. This CDR3 reads CASSLLRGGGYTF. CDR3 in DNA: TGTGCCAGCAGCTTATTGAGGGGTGGGGGCTACACCTTC.

The rearrangement links TRBV19 to TRBJ1-2, with D unresolved. CDR1 and CDR2 (germline): LNHDA, SQIVND (reference sequence). The CDR3 length is 13 residues. V shed 2 bases and J shed 3 bases, with 7 bases lying between them. CDR3 DNA sequence: TGTGCCAGTAGTATAAAGGTTGACTATGGCTACACCTTC. It yields the protein CASSIKVDYGYTF.

This chain connects TRBV7-9 to TRBJ2-4, with 9 bases fitting TRBD1. The CDR3 loop spans 15 amino acids. J gave up 6 bases and V 6 bases, and 9 bases lay outside the gene matches. CDR1 is SEHNR and CDR2 is FQNEAQ in the germline V gene (reference sequence). The CDR3 nucleotides read TGTGCCAGCAGTTCACAGGGGGCAGATGGAAACATTCAGTACTTC. Translation gives CASSSQGADGNIQYF.

A few counts support this clonotype. A junction end diverges from the germline sequence, so it may reflect a read error. The chain combines TRBV7-9 with TRBJ2-6; D is unclear. CDR1 SEHNR and CDR2 FQNEAQ come from the germline V gene (reference sequence). This CDR3 contains 15 residues. The CDR3 here is CAGSRTLSGANVLTF. CDR3 sequence (DNA): TGTGCCGGCAGCCGGACCCTCTCTGGGGCCAACGTCCTGACTTTC.

The chain joins TRBV7-9 to TRBJ2-1; D unresolved. The CDR3 is 13 residues long. Germline V lookup: CDR1 SEHNR, CDR2 FQNEAQ (reference sequence). V shed 3 bases and J shed 3 bases, with 6 bases lying between them. In DNA, the CDR3 is TGTGCCAGCAGCTTGGCTTACTACAATGAGCAGTTCTTC. It yields the protein CASSLAYYNEQFF.

The chain links TRBV6-1 to TRBJ2-5; D gene uncertain. The CDR3 loop spans 13 amino acids. V was cut by 6 bases and J by 1 base, with 9 bases left in between. Germline-derived CDR1 and CDR2 are MNHNS and SASEGT. The CDR3 nucleotides are TGTGCCAGCAGAGGCCGGTCCCAAGAGACCCAGTACTTC. Encoded protein: CASRGRSQETQYF.